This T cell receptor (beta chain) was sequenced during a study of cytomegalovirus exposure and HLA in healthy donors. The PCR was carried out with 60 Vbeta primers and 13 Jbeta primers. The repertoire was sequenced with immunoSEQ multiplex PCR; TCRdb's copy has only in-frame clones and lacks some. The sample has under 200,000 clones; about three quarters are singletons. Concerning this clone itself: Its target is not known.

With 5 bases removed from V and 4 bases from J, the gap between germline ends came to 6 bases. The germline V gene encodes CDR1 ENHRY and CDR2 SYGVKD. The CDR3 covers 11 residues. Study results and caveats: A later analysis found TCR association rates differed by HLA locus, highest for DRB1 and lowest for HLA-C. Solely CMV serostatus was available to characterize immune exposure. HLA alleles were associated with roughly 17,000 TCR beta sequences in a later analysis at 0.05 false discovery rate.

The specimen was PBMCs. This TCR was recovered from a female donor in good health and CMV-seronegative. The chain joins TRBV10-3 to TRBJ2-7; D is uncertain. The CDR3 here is CAISYKYEQYF. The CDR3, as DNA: TGTGCCATCAGTTACAAGTACGAGCAGTACTTC.